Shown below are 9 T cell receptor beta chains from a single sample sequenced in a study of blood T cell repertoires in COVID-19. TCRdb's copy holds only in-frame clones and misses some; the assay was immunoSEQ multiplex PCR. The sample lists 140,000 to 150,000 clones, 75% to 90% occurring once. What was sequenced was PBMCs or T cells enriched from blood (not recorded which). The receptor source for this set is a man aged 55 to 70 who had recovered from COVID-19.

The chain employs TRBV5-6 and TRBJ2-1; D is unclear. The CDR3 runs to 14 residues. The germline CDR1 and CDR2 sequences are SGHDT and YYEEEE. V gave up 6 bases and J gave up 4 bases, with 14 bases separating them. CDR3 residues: CASIGTQRYNEQFF. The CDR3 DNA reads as TGTGCCAGCATTGGTACCCAACGGTACAATGAGCAGTTCTTC.

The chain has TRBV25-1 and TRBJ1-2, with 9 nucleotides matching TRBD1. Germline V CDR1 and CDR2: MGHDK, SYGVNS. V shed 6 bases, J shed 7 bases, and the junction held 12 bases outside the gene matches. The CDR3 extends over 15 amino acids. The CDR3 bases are TGTGCCAGCAGAGCCCCCGGGACAGGGTTTGGTGGCTACACCTTC. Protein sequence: CASRAPGTGFGGYTF.

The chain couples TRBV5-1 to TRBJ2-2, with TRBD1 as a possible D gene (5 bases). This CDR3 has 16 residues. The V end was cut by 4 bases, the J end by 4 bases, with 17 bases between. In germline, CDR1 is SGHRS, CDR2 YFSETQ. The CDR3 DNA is TGCGCCAGCAGCCCCTTGGGGAACCAGGGCACCGGGGAGCTGTTTTTT. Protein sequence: CASSPLGNQGTGELFF.

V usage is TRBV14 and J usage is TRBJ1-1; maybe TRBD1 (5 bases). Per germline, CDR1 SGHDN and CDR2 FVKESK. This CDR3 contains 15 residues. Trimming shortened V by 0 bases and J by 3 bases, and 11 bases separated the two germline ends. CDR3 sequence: CASSQDKGPYTEAFF. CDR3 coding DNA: TGTGCCAGCAGCCAAGACAAGGGGCCGTACACTGAAGCTTTCTTT.

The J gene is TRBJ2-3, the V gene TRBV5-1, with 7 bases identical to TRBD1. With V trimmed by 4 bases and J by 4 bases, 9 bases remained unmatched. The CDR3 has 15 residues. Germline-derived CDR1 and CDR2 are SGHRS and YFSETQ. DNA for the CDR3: TGCGCCAGCAGCATGGTGGCAGGGGGTTCAGATACGCAGTATTTT. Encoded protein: CASSMVAGGSDTQYF.

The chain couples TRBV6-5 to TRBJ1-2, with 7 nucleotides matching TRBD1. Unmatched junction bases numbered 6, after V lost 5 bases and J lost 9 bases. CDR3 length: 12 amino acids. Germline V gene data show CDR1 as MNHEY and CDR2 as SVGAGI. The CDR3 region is CASSTTGRSYTF. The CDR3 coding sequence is TGTGCCAGCAGTACGACAGGGCGAAGCTACACCTTC.

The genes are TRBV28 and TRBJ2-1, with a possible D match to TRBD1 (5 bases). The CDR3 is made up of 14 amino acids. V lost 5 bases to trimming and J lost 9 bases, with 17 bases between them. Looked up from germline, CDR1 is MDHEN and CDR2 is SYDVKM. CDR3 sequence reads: CASSPNPRASEQFF. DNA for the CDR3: TGTGCCAGCAGTCCGAACCCCAGGGCGAGTGAGCAGTTCTTC.

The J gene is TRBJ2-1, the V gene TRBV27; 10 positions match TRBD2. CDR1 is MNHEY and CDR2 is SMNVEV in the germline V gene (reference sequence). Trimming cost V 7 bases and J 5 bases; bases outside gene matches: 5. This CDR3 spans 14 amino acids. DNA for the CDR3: TGTGCCAGCATGCCGGGACTAGCGAACAATGAGCAGTTCTTC. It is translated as CASMPGLANNEQFF.

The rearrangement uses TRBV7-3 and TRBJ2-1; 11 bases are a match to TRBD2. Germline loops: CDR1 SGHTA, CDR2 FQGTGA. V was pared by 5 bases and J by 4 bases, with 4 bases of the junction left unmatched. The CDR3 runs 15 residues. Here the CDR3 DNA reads TGTGCCAGCAGCCACCGACTAGCGGGGTACAATGAGCAGTTCTTC. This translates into CASSHRLAGYNEQFF.